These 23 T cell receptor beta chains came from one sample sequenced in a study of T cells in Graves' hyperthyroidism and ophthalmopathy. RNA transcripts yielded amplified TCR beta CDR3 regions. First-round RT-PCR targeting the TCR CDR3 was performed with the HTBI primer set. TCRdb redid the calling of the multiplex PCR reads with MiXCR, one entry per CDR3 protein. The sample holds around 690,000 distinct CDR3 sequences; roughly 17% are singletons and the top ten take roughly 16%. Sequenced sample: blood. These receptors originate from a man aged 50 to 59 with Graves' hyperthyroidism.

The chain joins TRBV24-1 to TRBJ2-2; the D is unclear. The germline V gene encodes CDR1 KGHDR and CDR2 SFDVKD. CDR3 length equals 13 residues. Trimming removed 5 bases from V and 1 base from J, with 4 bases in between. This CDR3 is CATSARNTGELFF. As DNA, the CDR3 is TGTGCCACCAGTGCCAGGAACACCGGGGAGCTGTTTTTT.

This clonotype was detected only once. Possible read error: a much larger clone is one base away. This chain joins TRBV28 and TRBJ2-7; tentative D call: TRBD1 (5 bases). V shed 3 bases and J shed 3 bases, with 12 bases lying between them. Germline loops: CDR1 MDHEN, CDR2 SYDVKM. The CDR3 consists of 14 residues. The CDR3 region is CASSFRHRSYEQYF. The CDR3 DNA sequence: TGTGCCAGCAGTTTTCGGCACAGGAGCTACGAGCAGTACTTC.

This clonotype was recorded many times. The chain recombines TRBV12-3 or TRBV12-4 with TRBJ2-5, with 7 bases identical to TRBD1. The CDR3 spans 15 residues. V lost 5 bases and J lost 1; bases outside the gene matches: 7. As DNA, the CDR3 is TGTGCCAGCAGTGGACGCCGGGACAGCCAAGAGACCCAGTACTTC. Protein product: CASSGRRDSQETQYF.

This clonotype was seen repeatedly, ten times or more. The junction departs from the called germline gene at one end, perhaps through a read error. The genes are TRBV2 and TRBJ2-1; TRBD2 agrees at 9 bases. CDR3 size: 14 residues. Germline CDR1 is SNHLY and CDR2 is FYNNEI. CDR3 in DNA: TGTGCCGGCAGGGGAGCGGGAGGATACAATGAGCAGTTCTTC. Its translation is CAGRGAGGYNEQFF.

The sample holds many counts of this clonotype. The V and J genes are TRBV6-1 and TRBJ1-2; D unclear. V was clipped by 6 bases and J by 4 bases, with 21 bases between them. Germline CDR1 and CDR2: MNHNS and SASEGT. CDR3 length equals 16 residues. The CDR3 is CASRTRPPQDAYGYTF. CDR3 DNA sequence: TGTGCCAGCAGGACCAGACCCCCTCAGGATGCCTATGGCTACACCTTC.

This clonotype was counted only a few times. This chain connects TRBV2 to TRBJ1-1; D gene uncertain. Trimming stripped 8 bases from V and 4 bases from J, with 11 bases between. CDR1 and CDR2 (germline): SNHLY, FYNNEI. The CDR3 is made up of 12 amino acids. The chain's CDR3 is CASRGPSTEAFF. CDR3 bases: TGTGCCAGCCGCGGACCCAGCACTGAAGCTTTCTTT.

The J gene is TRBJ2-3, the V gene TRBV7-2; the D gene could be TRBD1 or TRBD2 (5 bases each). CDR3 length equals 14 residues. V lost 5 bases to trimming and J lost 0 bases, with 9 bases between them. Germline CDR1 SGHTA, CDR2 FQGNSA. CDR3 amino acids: CASSVEGSTDTQYF. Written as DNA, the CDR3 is TGTGCCAGCAGCGTAGAGGGGAGCACAGATACGCAGTATTTT.

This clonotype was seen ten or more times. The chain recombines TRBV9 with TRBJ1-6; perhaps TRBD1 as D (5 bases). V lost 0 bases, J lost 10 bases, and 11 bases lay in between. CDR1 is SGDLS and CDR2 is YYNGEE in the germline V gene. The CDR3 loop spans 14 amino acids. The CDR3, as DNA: TGTGCCAGCAGCGTAGTCCCCGGGGCCTCACCCCTCCACTTT. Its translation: CASSVVPGASPLHF. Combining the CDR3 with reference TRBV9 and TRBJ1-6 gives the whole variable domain DSGVTQTPKHLITATGQRVTLRCSPRSGDLSVYWYQQSLDQGLQFLIQYYNGEERAKGNILERFSAQQFPDLHSELNLSSLELGDSALYFCASSVVPGASPLHFGNGTRLTVT.

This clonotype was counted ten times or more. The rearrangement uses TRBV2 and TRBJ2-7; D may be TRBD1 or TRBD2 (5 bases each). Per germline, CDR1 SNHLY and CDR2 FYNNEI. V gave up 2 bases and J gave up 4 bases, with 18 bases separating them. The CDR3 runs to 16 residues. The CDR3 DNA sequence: TGTGCCAGCAGTGAATTCAGATGGGGCGCGGGTTACGAGCAGTACTTC. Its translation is CASSEFRWGAGYEQYF.

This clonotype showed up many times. In DNA form, the CDR3 reads TGTGCCAGCAGGTACACGGGACTTATAGAAACAGATACGCAGTATTTT. Its protein is CASRYTGLIETDTQYF. The chain recombines TRBV7-8 with TRBJ2-3; the D gene is possibly TRBD2 (6 bases). In germline, CDR1 is SGHVS, CDR2 FQNEAQ. Trimming pared 6 bases from V and 3 bases from J, leaving 19 bases between. The CDR3 consists of 16 residues.

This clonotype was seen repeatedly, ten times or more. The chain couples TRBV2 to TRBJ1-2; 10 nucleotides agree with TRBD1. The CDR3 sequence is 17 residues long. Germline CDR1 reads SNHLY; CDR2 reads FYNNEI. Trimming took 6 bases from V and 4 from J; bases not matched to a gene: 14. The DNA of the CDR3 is TGTGCCAGCAGGAACCGGGACAGGGGAGAAGTCTTCTATGGCTACACCTTC. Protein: CASRNRDRGEVFYGYTF.

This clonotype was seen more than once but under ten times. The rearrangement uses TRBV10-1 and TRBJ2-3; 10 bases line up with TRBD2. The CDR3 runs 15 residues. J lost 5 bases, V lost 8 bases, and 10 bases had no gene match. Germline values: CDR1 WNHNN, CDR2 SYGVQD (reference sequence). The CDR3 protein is CASGAASGSIDTQYF. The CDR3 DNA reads TGCGCCAGCGGGGCGGCTAGCGGGAGTATAGATACGCAGTATTTT.

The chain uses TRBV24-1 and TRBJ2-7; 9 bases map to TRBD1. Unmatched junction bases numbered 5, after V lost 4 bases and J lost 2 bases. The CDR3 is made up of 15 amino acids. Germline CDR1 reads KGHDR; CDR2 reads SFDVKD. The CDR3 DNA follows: TGTGCCACCAGTGAGACAGGGGGTGAAGCCTACGAGCAGTACTTC. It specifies CATSETGGEAYEQYF.

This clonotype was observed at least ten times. The DNA for the CDR3 is TGTGCCAGCAGCTTAGGGGGACAGGGGGCGGTGAGCTATGGCTACACCTTC. This encodes CASSLGGQGAVSYGYTF. V gene TRBV7-2 combines with J gene TRBJ1-2, with 12 nucleotides matching TRBD1. With 1 base clipped from V and 4 bases from J, the junction kept 7 bases outside the gene matches. Germline-derived CDR1 and CDR2 are SGHTA and FQGNSA. The CDR3 is 17 residues long.

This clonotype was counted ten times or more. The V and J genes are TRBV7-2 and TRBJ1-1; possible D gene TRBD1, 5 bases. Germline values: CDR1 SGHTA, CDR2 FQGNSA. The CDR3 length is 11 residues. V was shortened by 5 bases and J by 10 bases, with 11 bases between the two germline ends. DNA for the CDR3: TGTGCCAGCAGCGTAACAGGTCCAGCTTTCTTT. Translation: CASSVTGPAFF.

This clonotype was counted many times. The CDR3 DNA sequence: TGTGCCAGCATTAACCGGGGCCAAGGACAGCCCCAGCATTTT. Amino acids: CASINRGQGQPQHF. The chain is built from TRBV28 and TRBJ1-5; D perhaps matches TRBD1 (5 bases). The V end lost 7 bases, the J end lost 7 bases, and 17 bases lay between the germline ends. This CDR3 is built from 14 residues. Germline V gene lookup returns CDR1 MDHEN and CDR2 SYDVKM.

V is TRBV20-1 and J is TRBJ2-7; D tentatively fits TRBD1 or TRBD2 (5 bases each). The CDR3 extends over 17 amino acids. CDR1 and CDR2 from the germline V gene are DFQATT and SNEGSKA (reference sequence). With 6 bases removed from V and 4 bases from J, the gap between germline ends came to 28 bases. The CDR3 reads CSAKGPDSPSGPYEQYF. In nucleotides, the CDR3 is TGCAGTGCGAAGGGACCAGACAGCCCTAGTGGGCCATACGAGCAGTACTTC.

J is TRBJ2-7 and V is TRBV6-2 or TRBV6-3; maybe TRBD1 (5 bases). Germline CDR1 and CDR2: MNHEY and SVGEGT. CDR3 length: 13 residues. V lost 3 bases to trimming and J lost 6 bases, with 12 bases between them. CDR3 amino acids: CASSYLGLGEQYF. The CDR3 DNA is TGTGCCAGCAGTTATCTGGGGCTGGGCGAGCAGTACTTC.

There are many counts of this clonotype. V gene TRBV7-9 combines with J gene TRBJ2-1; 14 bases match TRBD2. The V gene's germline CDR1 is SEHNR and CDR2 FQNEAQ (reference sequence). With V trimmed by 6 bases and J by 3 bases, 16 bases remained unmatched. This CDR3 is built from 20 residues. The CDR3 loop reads CASSLPGTSGSQGDYNEQFF. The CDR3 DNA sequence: TGTGCCAGCAGTCTTCCCGGGACTAGCGGGAGTCAAGGTGACTACAATGAGCAGTTCTTC.

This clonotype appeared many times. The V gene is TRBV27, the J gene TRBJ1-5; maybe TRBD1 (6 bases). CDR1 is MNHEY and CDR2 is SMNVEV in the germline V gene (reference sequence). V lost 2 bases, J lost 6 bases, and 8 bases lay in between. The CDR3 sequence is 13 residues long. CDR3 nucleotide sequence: TGTGCCAGCAGTTTACTACAGGGTCAGCCCCAGCATTTT. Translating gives CASSLLQGQPQHF.

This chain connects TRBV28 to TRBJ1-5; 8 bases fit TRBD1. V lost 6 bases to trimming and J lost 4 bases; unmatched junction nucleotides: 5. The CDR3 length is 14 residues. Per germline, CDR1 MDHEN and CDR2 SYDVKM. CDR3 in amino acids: CASRPGQVNQPQHF. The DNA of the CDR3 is TGTGCCAGCAGACCGGGACAGGTAAATCAGCCCCAGCATTTT.

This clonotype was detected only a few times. CDR3 sequence reads: CASGLGQGHNEQFF. In nucleotides, the CDR3 is TGCGCCAGCGGCCTGGGACAGGGTCACAATGAGCAGTTCTTC. The J gene is TRBJ2-1, the V gene TRBV5-1; 9 nucleotides match TRBD1. The CDR3 consists of 14 residues. The J segment lost 5 bases and the V segment lost 7 bases, leaving 7 bases of the junction unmatched. Looked up from germline, CDR1 is SGHRS and CDR2 is YFSETQ.

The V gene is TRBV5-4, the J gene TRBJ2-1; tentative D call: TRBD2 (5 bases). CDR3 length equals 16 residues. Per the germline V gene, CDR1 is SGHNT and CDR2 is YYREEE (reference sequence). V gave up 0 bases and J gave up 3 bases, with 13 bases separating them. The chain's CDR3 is CASSLGVASVYNEQFF. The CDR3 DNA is TGTGCCAGCAGCTTGGGGGTAGCGTCGGTCTACAATGAGCAGTTCTTC.